What follows are 30 T cell receptor beta chains derived from one specimen sequenced in a study of cytomegalovirus exposure and HLA in healthy donors. Primers included in the PCR were 60 Vbeta and 13 Jbeta primers. The repertoire was sequenced with immunoSEQ multiplex PCR; TCRdb's copy has only in-frame clones and lacks some. The table has 200,000 or so clones, approximately 84% seen once; the top ten hold 0.26%. The sample comprised PBMCs. The receptors originated from a boy between 10 and 17 years old in good health and CMV-seronegative.

The genes are TRBV27 and TRBJ2-2; D call uncertain. Trimming shortened V by 7 bases and J by 1 base, and 10 bases separated the two germline ends. Germline CDR1 reads MNHEY; CDR2 reads SMNVEV (reference sequence). The length of the CDR3 is 14 residues. CDR3: CASTRQRNTGELFF. The CDR3, as DNA: TGTGCCAGCACGAGACAAAGGAACACCGGGGAGCTGTTTTTT.

The rearrangement joins TRBV19 to TRBJ2-7; 11 nucleotides line up with TRBD1. Trimming removed 5 bases from V and 3 bases from J; junction bases left unmatched: 15. Germline-derived CDR1 and CDR2 are LNHDA and SQIVND (reference sequence). The CDR3 sequence is 18 residues long. This chain's CDR3 is CASSGQGARRGLDYEQYF. Here the CDR3 DNA reads TGTGCCAGTAGTGGACAGGGGGCTCGGCGGGGCCTAGACTACGAGCAGTACTTC.

This clone was seen a few times. The genes are TRBV7-2 and TRBJ1-4; tentatively, D is TRBD1 (5 bases). This CDR3 region has 15 residues. With 3 bases removed from V and 8 bases from J, the gap between germline ends came to 16 bases. CDR1 is SGHTA and CDR2 is FQGNSA in the germline V gene. For the CDR3, the DNA is TGTGCCAGCAGCTTTTTGTTGGAGCCAGGGGAAAAACTGTTTTTT. It translates to CASSFLLEPGEKLFF.

V gene TRBV10-1 combines with J gene TRBJ2-7, with TRBD1 identical over 9 bases. CDR1 is WNHNN and CDR2 is SYGVQD in the germline V gene (reference sequence). The CDR3 runs to 13 residues. V dropped 5 bases and J dropped 7; count of bases not matched to a gene: 6. For the CDR3, the DNA is TGCGCCAGCAGTCACAGGGGGCCAGGAGAGCAGTACTTC. It translates to CASSHRGPGEQYF.

This sequence joins TRBV27 and TRBJ1-6, with a possible D match to TRBD1 (5 bases). V gave up 2 bases and J gave up 0 bases, with 20 bases separating them. Germline values: CDR1 MNHEY, CDR2 SMNVEV (reference sequence). The CDR3 extends over 20 amino acids. This chain's CDR3 is CASSLRLGDLSSSYNSPLHF. The CDR3 nucleotides are TGTGCCAGCAGTTTAAGGTTGGGGGACTTATCGAGCTCCTATAATTCACCCCTCCACTTT.

This chain joins TRBV19 and TRBJ1-1; the match to TRBD1 covers 7 bases. The CDR3 runs to 16 residues. CDR1 is LNHDA, CDR2 SQIVND, per germline (reference sequence). V shed 3 bases, J shed 4 bases, and the junction held 11 bases outside the gene matches. CDR3 DNA sequence: TGTGCCAGTAGTATCATCGGACAGGTGGGGGGCACTGAAGCTTTCTTT. It yields the protein CASSIIGQVGGTEAFF. Variable domain in full (rest from reference TRBV19 and TRBJ1-1): DGGITQSPKYLFRKEGQNVTLSCEQNLNHDAMYWYRQDPGQGLRLIYYSQIVNDFQKGDIAEGYSVSREKKESFPLTVTSAQKNPTAFYLCASSIIGQVGGTEAFFGQGTRLTVV.

In its sample, this clone was seen a few times. The gene calls are TRBV9 and TRBJ2-1; 11 positions match TRBD2. Germline V gene data show CDR1 as SGDLS and CDR2 as YYNGEE. The CDR3 totals 17 residues. The junction had 13 bases not matched to a gene; V was cut back by 4 bases and J by 7 bases. CDR3 DNA: TGTGCCAGCAGCACCCAATTGGGACTAGCGGTAGGGAATGAGCAGTTCTTC. This encodes CASSTQLGLAVGNEQFF.

As to this clone: An end of the junction does not agree with germline; a read error may underlie this. This rearrangement joins TRBV12-5 to TRBJ2-7; TRBD2 agrees at 7 bases. This CDR3 is built from 11 residues. Germline CDR1 and CDR2: LGHNT and FRNRAP. CDR3: CASGISGGALF. The CDR3 DNA sequence: TGTGCTAGTGGAATTTCGGGGGGTGCACTATTC.

This clone was detected once. The chain has TRBV5-5 and TRBJ1-6; D gene ambiguous. CDR3 length: 14 amino acids. V was pared by 0 bases and J by 7 bases, with 8 bases between. From germline, CDR1 is SGHKS and CDR2 YYEKEE (reference sequence). The CDR3 here is CASSLALGNSPLHF. In DNA, the CDR3 is TGTGCCAGCAGCTTGGCTTTGGGCAATTCACCCCTCCACTTT.

The chain carries TRBV10-3 and TRBJ1-6, with a tentative D call TRBD1 (5 bases). Germline V gene lookup returns CDR1 ENHRY and CDR2 SYGVKD. The CDR3 loop spans 14 amino acids. V gave up 4 bases and J gave up 7 bases, with 11 bases separating them. CDR3 nucleotide sequence: TGTGCCATCAGTGGGGGACGGGGGAATTCACCCCTCCACTTT. Encoded protein: CAISGGRGNSPLHF.

The chain joins TRBV6-5 to TRBJ2-2; TRBD1 aligns across 9 bases. V lost 6 bases to trimming and J lost 7 bases; unmatched junction nucleotides: 9. Per the germline V gene, CDR1 is MNHEY and CDR2 is SVGAGI. CDR3 length: 15 residues. In nucleotides, the CDR3 is TGTGCCAGCAGGATTACAGGGGGCGGCGTCGGGGAGCTGTTTTTT. This encodes CASRITGGGVGELFF.

V usage is TRBV9 and J usage is TRBJ1-3; D unclear. Trimming removed 4 bases at V and 0 bases at J, with 8 bases between. The CDR3 sequence is 14 residues long. Germline values: CDR1 SGDLS, CDR2 YYNGEE. For the CDR3, the DNA is TGTGCCAGCAGCCGTCGAGACTCTGGAAACACCATATATTTT. Protein product: CASSRRDSGNTIYF.

This chain links TRBV11-1 with TRBJ2-5; D call uncertain. With 5 bases removed from V and 5 bases from J, the gap between germline ends came to 12 bases. The CDR3 extends over 13 amino acids. Per the germline V gene, CDR1 is SGHAT and CDR2 is FQDESV (reference sequence). The CDR3 nucleotides read TGTGCCAGCAGCCAAACGGGTGGGGAGACCCAGTACTTC. Encoded protein: CASSQTGGETQYF.

The chain has TRBV5-1 and TRBJ2-7, with a weak D call TRBD2 (7 bases). V dropped 5 bases and J dropped 2 bases, with 17 bases sitting between them. CDR1 is SGHRS and CDR2 is YFSETQ in the germline V gene. The CDR3 totals 15 residues. CDR3 DNA sequence: TGCGCCAGCAGGGGGGGGCTAGCGGTTACCTACGAGCAGTACTTC. Protein product: CASRGGLAVTYEQYF.

The chain uses TRBV5-4 and TRBJ2-7, with D possibly being TRBD2 (5 bases). The CDR3 runs 14 residues. CDR1 and CDR2 (germline): SGHNT, YYREEE (reference sequence). V lost 4 bases, J lost 4 bases, and 15 bases lay in between. CDR3: CASSPRVEDYEQYF. The CDR3 bases are TGTGCCAGCAGCCCCCGTGTGGAGGATTACGAGCAGTACTTC.

This chain joins TRBV7-6 and TRBJ2-7; the D gene is possibly TRBD2 (6 bases). The germline gives CDR1 SGHVS, CDR2 FNYEAQ. This CDR3 has 15 amino acids. Between the trimmed V and J ends, which lost 1 base and 5 bases, there was a span of 15 bases. The CDR3, as DNA: TGTGCCAGCAGCTTAGGGGCCGGGACGGGGGACGAGCAGTACTTC. Its protein product is CASSLGAGTGDEQYF.

This chain joins TRBV4-3 and TRBJ2-3, with D possibly TRBD1 on 6 matching bases. The CDR3 is 15 residues long. Deletions cut 4 bases from V and 0 bases from J, with 11 bases between. Germline CDR1 reads LGHNA; CDR2 reads YSLEER. For the CDR3, the DNA is TGCGCCAGCAGCCGAGTGGGGGCTAGCACAGATACGCAGTATTTT. Translated: CASSRVGASTDTQYF.

This clone showed up just once. The CDR3: CASSFKTSGSSYNEQFF. In DNA, the CDR3 is TGTGCCAGCAGTTTTAAGACTAGCGGAAGCTCCTACAATGAGCAGTTCTTC. The chain combines TRBV27 with TRBJ2-1; TRBD2 aligns across 9 bases. The CDR3 runs 17 residues. Looked up from germline, CDR1 is MNHEY and CDR2 is SMNVEV (reference sequence). The V segment lost 3 bases and the J segment 0 bases; nucleotides outside the gene matches: 6.

The rearrangement uses TRBV7-8 and TRBJ1-2; 8 nucleotides match TRBD1. Germline V lookup: CDR1 SGHVS, CDR2 FQNEAQ. The CDR3 loop spans 16 amino acids. With 3 bases clipped from V and 3 bases from J, the junction kept 9 bases outside the gene matches. The CDR3 protein is CASSLLPTGGDYGYTF. CDR3 coding DNA: TGTGCCAGCAGCTTGCTCCCAACAGGGGGGGACTATGGCTACACCTTC.

The chain carries TRBV30 and TRBJ2-7; 9 nucleotides match TRBD2. The V and J ends lost 0 bases and 2 bases, in that order; junction bases with no gene match: 5. The germline V gene encodes CDR1 GTSNPN and CDR2 SVGIG (reference sequence). The CDR3 loop spans 15 amino acids. Here the CDR3 DNA reads TGTGCCTGGAGTGTAGGGGTAGCGGGGGCCTACGAGCAGTACTTC. As protein: CAWSVGVAGAYEQYF.

The V and J genes are TRBV7-9 and TRBJ2-5, with D perhaps TRBD2 (6 bases). Germline lookup yields CDR1 SEHNR and CDR2 FQNEAQ (reference sequence). V lost 2 bases, J lost 5 bases, and 24 bases lay in between. This CDR3 has 18 residues. DNA of the CDR3: TGTGCCAGCAGCTTATACGTGCCGGGGATAGCGGTCCGGGAGACCCAGTACTTC. It translates to CASSLYVPGIAVRETQYF.

V usage is TRBV5-1 and J usage is TRBJ1-2; 8 bases agree with TRBD1. The junction had 13 bases not matched to a gene; V was cut back by 4 bases and J by 8 bases. CDR1 is SGHRS, CDR2 YFSETQ, per germline. This CDR3 is built from 15 residues. CDR3 sequence reads: CASSPDRAPSRGYTF. DNA of the CDR3: TGCGCCAGCAGCCCGGACAGGGCGCCCTCGAGGGGCTACACCTTC.

The J gene is TRBJ2-7, the V gene TRBV9; 9 bases align to TRBD2. J lost 2 bases, V lost 0 bases, and 6 bases had no gene match. The CDR3 is 16 amino acids. CDR1 is SGDLS, CDR2 YYNGEE, per germline. The CDR3 nucleotides are TGTGCCAGCAGCGTAGGGGCTAGCGGGGACACCTACGAGCAGTACTTC. Translation: CASSVGASGDTYEQYF.

The chain recombines TRBV28 with TRBJ1-5; D might be TRBD1 (6 bases). This CDR3 contains 15 residues. V was trimmed by 2 bases and J by 1 base, leaving 9 bases between them. Germline CDR1 is MDHEN and CDR2 is SYDVKM. This chain's CDR3 is CASSLRGGSNQPQHF. The CDR3 DNA reads as TGTGCCAGCAGTTTACGGGGGGGCAGCAATCAGCCCCAGCATTTT.

The genes are TRBV30 and TRBJ2-7, with 10 bases fitting TRBD2. The junction had 0 bases not matched to a gene; V was cut back by 4 bases and J by 0 bases. Germline CDR1 and CDR2: GTSNPN and SVGIG (reference sequence). The CDR3 extends over 13 amino acids. CDR3 region: CAWTSGSSYEQYF. In DNA, the CDR3 is TGTGCCTGGACTAGCGGGAGCTCCTACGAGCAGTACTTC.

The chain carries TRBV10-3 and TRBJ2-7; the D gene is possibly TRBD1 (6 bases). Germline CDR1 and CDR2: ENHRY and SYGVKD. The CDR3 covers 12 residues. Trimming removed 6 bases at V and 4 bases at J, with 10 bases between. This CDR3 is CAISGTLYEQYF. The CDR3 DNA follows: TGTGCCATCAGCGGGACACTTTACGAGCAGTACTTC.

The chain combines TRBV7-9 with TRBJ1-3; no reliable D call. V lost 6 bases and J 5 bases, leaving 17 bases between the germline ends. Germline V gene sequence: CDR1 SEHNR, CDR2 FQNEAQ (reference sequence). This CDR3 has 15 residues. CDR3 in DNA: TGTGCCAGCAGGGAGGCACTGGGAGTTCGAAACACCATATATTTT. Its translation is CASREALGVRNTIYF.

The chain employs TRBV10-3 and TRBJ2-3; a possible D gene is TRBD2 (6 bases). The V gene lost 11 bases and the J gene lost 1 base, with 16 bases spanning the gap. This CDR3 has 14 amino acids. Germline V gene sequence: CDR1 ENHRY, CDR2 SYGVKD. The CDR3 sequence: CAAGRDLGTDTQYF. In DNA form, the CDR3 reads TGTGCCGCCGGTCGGGACTTGGGCACAGATACGCAGTATTTT.

This clone was seen only a few times. V usage is TRBV7-9 and J usage is TRBJ2-3; 10 nucleotides agree with TRBD1. This CDR3 comprises 17 residues. Germline V CDR1 and CDR2: SEHNR, FQNEAQ (reference sequence). Trimming at V came to 1 base and at J to 3 bases, leaving 7 bases not matched to a gene. CDR3 coding DNA: TGTGCCAGCAGCTTAGGTAGGCGGGACAGGGGAACAGATACGCAGTATTTT. Encoded protein: CASSLGRRDRGTDTQYF.

In this sample, this clone turned up a few times. The rearrangement joins TRBV7-9 to TRBJ2-5; a weak D match, TRBD1 (5 bases). This CDR3 is 14 amino acids long. The V gene's germline CDR1 is SEHNR and CDR2 FQNEAQ (reference sequence). Trimming took 1 base from V and 5 from J, leaving 11 bases between them. In DNA form, the CDR3 reads TGTGCCAGCAGCTTAGGCCCAGGGTGGGAGACCCAGTACTTC. It codes for CASSLGPGWETQYF.